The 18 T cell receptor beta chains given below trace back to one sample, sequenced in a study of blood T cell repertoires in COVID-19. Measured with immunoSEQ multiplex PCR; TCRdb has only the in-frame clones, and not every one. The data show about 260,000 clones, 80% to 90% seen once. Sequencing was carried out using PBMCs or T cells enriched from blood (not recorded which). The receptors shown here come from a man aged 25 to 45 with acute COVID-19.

CDR3 DNA: TGTGCCAGCAGCATAAATACGGGGTTAACTACCGGGGAGCTGTTTTTT. Protein sequence: CASSINTGLTTGELFF. The V gene is TRBV7-2, the J gene TRBJ2-2; TRBD2 might be the D (5 bases). CDR3 length: 16 residues. Between the trimmed V and J ends, which lost 5 bases and 5 bases, there was a span of 18 bases. Germline assignment: CDR1 SGHTA and CDR2 FQGNSA.

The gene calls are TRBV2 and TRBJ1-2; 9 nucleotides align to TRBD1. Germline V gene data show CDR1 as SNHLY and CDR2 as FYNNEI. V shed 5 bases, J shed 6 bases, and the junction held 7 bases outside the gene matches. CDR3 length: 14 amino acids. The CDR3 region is CASSQKDRGHGYTF. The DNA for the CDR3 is TGTGCCAGCAGTCAAAAGGACAGGGGACATGGCTACACCTTC.

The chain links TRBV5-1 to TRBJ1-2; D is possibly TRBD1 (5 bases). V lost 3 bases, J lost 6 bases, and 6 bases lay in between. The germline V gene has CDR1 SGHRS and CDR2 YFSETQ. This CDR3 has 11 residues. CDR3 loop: CASSSRDGYTF. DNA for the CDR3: TGCGCCAGCAGCTCCAGGGATGGCTACACCTTC.

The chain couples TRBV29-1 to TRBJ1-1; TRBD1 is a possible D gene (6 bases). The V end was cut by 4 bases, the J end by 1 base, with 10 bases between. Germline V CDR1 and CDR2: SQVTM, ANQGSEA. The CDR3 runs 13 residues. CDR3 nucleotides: TGCAGCGTTGGGGCACAGGGGAACACTGAAGCTTTCTTT. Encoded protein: CSVGAQGNTEAFF.

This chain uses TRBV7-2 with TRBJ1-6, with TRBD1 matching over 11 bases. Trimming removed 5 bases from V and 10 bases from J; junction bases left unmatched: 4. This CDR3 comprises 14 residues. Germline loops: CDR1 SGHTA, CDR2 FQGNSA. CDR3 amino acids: CASSARTGGSPLHF. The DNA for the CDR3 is TGTGCCAGCAGCGCCAGGACAGGGGGCTCACCCCTCCACTTT.

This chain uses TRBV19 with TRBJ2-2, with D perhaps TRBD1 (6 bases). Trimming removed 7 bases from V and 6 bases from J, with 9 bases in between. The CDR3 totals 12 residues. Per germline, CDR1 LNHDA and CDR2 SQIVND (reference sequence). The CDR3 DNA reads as TGTGCCAGTACGACAGGAGCCGGGGAGCTGTTTTTT. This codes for CASTTGAGELFF. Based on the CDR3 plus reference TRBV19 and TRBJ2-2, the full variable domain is DGGITQSPKYLFRKEGQNVTLSCEQNLNHDAMYWYRQDPGQGLRLIYYSQIVNDFQKGDIAEGYSVSREKKESFPLTVTSAQKNPTAFYLCASTTGAGELFFGEGSRLTVL.

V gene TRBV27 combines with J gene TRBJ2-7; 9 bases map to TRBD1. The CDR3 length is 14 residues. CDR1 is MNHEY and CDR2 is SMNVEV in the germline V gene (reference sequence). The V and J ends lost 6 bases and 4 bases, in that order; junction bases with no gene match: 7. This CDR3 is CASRGQGGGYEQYV. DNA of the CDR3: TGTGCCAGCAGGGGACAGGGCGGGGGTTACGAGCAGTACGTC.

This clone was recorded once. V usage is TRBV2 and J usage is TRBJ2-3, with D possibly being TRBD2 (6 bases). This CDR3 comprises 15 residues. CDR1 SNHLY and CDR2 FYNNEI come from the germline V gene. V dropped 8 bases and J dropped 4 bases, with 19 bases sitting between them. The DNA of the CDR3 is TGTGCCAGCGTGGGGGGTACCGCTTGGGCAGATACGCAGTATTTT. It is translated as CASVGGTAWADTQYF.

CDR3 DNA: TGTGCCAGCAGGGCCGGGGAAGCTTTCTTT. Amino acid sequence: CASRAGEAFF. The genes are TRBV28 and TRBJ1-1, with D unclear. Germline V gene lookup returns CDR1 MDHEN and CDR2 SYDVKM. V shed 6 bases and J shed 8 bases, with 7 bases lying between them. This CDR3 has 10 amino acids.

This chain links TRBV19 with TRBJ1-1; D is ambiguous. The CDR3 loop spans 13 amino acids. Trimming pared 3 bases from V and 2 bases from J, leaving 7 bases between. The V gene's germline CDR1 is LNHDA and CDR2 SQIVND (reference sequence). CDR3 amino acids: CASSMRGNTEAFF. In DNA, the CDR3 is TGTGCCAGTAGTATGCGGGGAAACACTGAAGCTTTCTTT.

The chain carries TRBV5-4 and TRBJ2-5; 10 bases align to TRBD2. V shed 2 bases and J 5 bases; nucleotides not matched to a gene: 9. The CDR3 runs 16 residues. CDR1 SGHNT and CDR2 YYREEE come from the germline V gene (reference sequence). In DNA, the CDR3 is TGTGCCAGCAGCTTAAGTAGCGGGGGGCCAGGGGAGACCCAGTACTTC. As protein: CASSLSSGGPGETQYF.

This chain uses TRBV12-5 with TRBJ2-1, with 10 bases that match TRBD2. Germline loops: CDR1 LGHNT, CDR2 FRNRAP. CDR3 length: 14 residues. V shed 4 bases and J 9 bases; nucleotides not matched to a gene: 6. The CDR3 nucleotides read TGTGCTAGTGGTTCAAGCAGCGGGAGGGGTGAGCAGTTCTTC. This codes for CASGSSSGRGEQFF. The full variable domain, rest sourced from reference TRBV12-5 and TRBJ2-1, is DARVTQTPRHKVTEMGQEVTMRCQPILGHNTVFWYRQTMMQGLELLAYFRNRAPLDDSGMPKDRFSAEMPDATLATLKIQPSEPRDSAVYFCASGSSSGRGEQFFGPGTRLTVL.

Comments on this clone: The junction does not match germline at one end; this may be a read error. The CDR3 region is CASSLARVDTEAFF. CDR3 sequence (DNA): TGTGCCAGCAGCTTGGCCCGGGTGGACACTGAAGCTTTCTTT. V is TRBV5-1 and J is TRBJ1-1; D is unresolved. This CDR3 has 14 residues. Germline assignment: CDR1 SGHRS and CDR2 YFSETQ.

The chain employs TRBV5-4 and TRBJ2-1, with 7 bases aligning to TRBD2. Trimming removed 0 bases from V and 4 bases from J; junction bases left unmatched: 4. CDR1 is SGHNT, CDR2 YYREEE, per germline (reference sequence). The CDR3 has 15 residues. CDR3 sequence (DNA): TGTGCCAGCAGCTTGGACGGGGGGAAATACAATGAGCAGTTCTTC. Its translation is CASSLDGGKYNEQFF.

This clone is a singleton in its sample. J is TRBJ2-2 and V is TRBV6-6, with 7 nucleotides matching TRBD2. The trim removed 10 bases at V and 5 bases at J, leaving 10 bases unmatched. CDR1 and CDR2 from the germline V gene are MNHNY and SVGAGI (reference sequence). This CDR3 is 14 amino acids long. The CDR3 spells CATKNSGYTGELFF. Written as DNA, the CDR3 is TGTGCCACCAAAAATAGCGGGTATACCGGGGAGCTGTTTTTT.

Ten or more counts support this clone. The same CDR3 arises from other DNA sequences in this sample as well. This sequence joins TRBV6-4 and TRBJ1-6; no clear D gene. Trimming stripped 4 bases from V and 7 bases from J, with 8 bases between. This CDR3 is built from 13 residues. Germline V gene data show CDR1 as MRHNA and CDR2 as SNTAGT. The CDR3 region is CASSGTENSPLHF. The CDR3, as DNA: TGTGCCAGCAGTGGAACAGAAAATTCACCCCTCCACTTT.

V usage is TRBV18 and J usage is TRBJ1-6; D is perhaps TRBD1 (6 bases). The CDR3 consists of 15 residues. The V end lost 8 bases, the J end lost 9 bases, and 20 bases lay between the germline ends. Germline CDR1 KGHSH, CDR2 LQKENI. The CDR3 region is CASTGRGGEGSPLHF. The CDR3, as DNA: TGTGCCAGCACCGGACGAGGGGGGGAGGGTTCACCCCTCCACTTT.

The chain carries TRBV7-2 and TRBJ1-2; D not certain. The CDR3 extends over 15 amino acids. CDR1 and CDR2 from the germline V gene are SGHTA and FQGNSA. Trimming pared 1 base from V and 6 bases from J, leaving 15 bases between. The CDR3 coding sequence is TGTGCCAGCAGCTTAGAACCAGGCAGACAACATGGCTACACCTTC. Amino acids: CASSLEPGRQHGYTF.